These T cell receptor beta chains were read from a single sample in a study of CD8+CD57+ T cells in acquired aplastic anemia. MiXCR, run by TCRdb on the reads, gives a single entry per CDR3 protein. The sample records 450,000 to 600,000 distinct CDR3 sequences, under 40% being singletons. The sequencing input was sorted CD4+, CD8+, or CD8+CD57+ T cells (not recorded which) from PBMCs. The receptors shown here come from a human donor with aplastic anemia. Both conserved end residues are part of each CDR3. D genes are given only for firm matches. Some rows have no size entry. The others give once, few or many, or a class for an expanded clone.

TRBV20-1	.	TRBJ1-2	many	TGCAGTGCGTCGCCCGCGGACGGACAAAACTATGGCTACACCTTC	CSASPADGQNYGYTF
TRBV20-1	TRBD1	TRBJ2-7	many	TGCAGTGCCCGAGGGACAGGGGACTACGAGCAGTACTTC	CSARGTGDYEQYF
TRBV20-1	.	TRBJ1-2	many	TGCAGTGCTAGAACCGTTGACAGGTTTTCCTATGGCTACACCTTC	CSARTVDRFSYGYTF
TRBV9	TRBD1	TRBJ2-7	.	TGTGCCTGCAGCGCAAGGACAGGGGGCGCGGGCGAGCAGTACTTC	CACSARTGGAGEQYF
TRBV5-1	.	TRBJ1-2	many	TGCGCCAGCAGCTTGGAGGGAGGGGAATTCGATGGCTACACCTTC	CASSLEGGEFDGYTF
TRBV6-1	TRBD1	TRBJ1-5	few	TGTGCCAGCAGCCCCCAATCGGGTCTACAGGGGAGTCAGCCCCAGCATTTT	CASSPQSGLQGSQPQHF
TRBV2	.	TRBJ1-5	.	TGTGCCAGCAGGCGAGTTGATAGCAATCAGCCCCAGCATTTT	CASRRVDSNQPQHF
TRBV9	.	TRBJ1-1	many	TGTGCCAGCAGCGTACGGGGATCGAACACTGAAGCTTTCTTT	CASSVRGSNTEAFF
TRBV19	TRBD2	TRBJ2-7	many	TGTGCCAGTAGTATTAGACTAGCGGGACGCTACGAGCAGTACTTC	CASSIRLAGRYEQYF
TRBV9	.	TRBJ2-7	.	TGTGCCAGCAGCGCCCGGGACTTCTCCTACGAGCAGTACTTC	CASSARDFSYEQYF
TRBV10-3	.	TRBJ2-5	.	TGTGCCATCAGTGACGTGGGCCCCCAGACCCAGTACTTC	CAISDVGPQTQYF
TRBV24-1	.	TRBJ1-5	.	TGTGCCACCAGCCAAACAGGAGTCGGTCAGCCCCAGCATTTT	CATSQTGVGQPQHF
TRBV29-1	TRBD1	TRBJ1-1	many	TGCAGCGTTGAACCGAGACAGGGGAACACTGAAGCTTTCTTT	CSVEPRQGNTEAFF
TRBV3-1	.	TRBJ2-1	few	TGTGCCAGCAGCCAAGCCAGCGTTCTTGAGCAGTTCTTC	CASSQASVLEQFF
TRBV14	.	TRBJ1-2	many	TGTGCCAGCAGCCGAACCCGAAGGGACTATGGCTACACCTTC	CASSRTRRDYGYTF
TRBV12-3/TRBV12-4	.	TRBJ2-1	few	TGTGCCAGCAGTTTATTGACCGGGGGCCTATACAATGAGCAGTTCTTC	CASSLLTGGLYNEQFF
TRBV20-1	.	TRBJ1-2	few	TGCAGTGCTAGTCAGCCTTTAGGGGGCTATGGCTACACCTTC	CSASQPLGGYGYTF
TRBV5-1	.	TRBJ2-5	few	TGCGCCAGCAGCTTGGCCTTGTCGCAGATCGACCAGTACTTC	CASSLALSQIDQYF
TRBV20-1	TRBD2	TRBJ2-1	few	TGCAGTGCTAAACCGCTAGCGGCCGCTGAGGCCTACAATGAGCAGTTCTTC	CSAKPLAAAEAYNEQFF
TRBV9	.	TRBJ1-1	few	TGTGCCAGCAGCGCCGAACCCCATTCTGTGGGGACTGAAGCTTTCTTT	CASSAEPHSVGTEAFF
TRBV2	.	TRBJ1-2	many	TGTGCCAGCAGTGAAGCCTGGCAGGGCGGCTACACCTTC	CASSEAWQGGYTF
TRBV4-3	.	TRBJ1-5	many	TGCGCCAGCAGCCAAGGGACGAACAATCAGCCCCAGCATTTT	CASSQGTNNQPQHF
TRBV29-1	TRBD2	TRBJ2-7	many	TGCAGCGTTGAAGATAGGGCGGGAGCCTCCTACGAGCAGTACTTC	CSVEDRAGASYEQYF
TRBV5-1	.	TRBJ2-7	many	TGCGCCAGCAGCGGAGAGGCCAGCCGCGTCTCCTACGAGCAGTACTTC	CASSGEASRVSYEQYF
TRBV7-9	TRBD1	TRBJ2-1	few	TGTGCCAGCAGCCCCGGGACAGGACCCTACAATGAGCAGTTCTTC	CASSPGTGPYNEQFF
TRBV2	.	TRBJ2-1	many	TGTGCCAGCAGTGAAGCGGTCATCCCTAATGAGCAGTTCTTC	CASSEAVIPNEQFF
TRBV2	.	TRBJ2-7	few	TGTGCCAGCAGTGGGGTGTTGCCTACATTC	CASSGVLPTF
TRBV24-1	.	TRBJ2-1	.	TGTGCCACCAGTGAGGCTAGCGAGAGCAATGAGCAGTTCTTC	CATSEASESNEQFF
TRBV12-3/TRBV12-4	.	TRBJ1-1	.	TGTGCCAGCAGTTTACTGTTGTACACTGAAGCTTTCTTT	CASSLLLYTEAFF
TRBV15	.	TRBJ2-3	.	TGTGCCAGCAGAACGGGGCCGGGGGCGAAGAGGGATACGCAGTATTTT	CASRTGPGAKRDTQYF
TRBV7-2	.	TRBJ1-1	.	TGTGCCAGCAGCTTAGTTTTGATCGCCGCAGACGAAGCTTTCTTT	CASSLVLIAADEAFF
TRBV15	.	TRBJ1-4	many	TGTGCCACCAGCAACCCCCTGCAGGAGTATAATGAAAAACTGTTTTTT	CATSNPLQEYNEKLFF
TRBV9	.	TRBJ2-7	many	TGTGCCAGCAGCGTAGCCCCCCTCTCCTACGAGCAGTACTTC	CASSVAPLSYEQYF
TRBV11-1	.	TRBJ2-3	.	TGTGCCAGCACCCCGCCCGGCGGGGGCACAGATACGCAGTATTTT	CASTPPGGGTDTQYF
TRBV12-3/TRBV12-4	.	TRBJ1-2	many	TGTGCCAGCAGTTTGGATCTGAGAGGCGGCTACACCTTC	CASSLDLRGGYTF
TRBV20-1	TRBD1	TRBJ2-7	many	TGCAGTGCTTTGGGGACAGCCTACGAGCAGTACTTC	CSALGTAYEQYF
TRBV9	.	TRBJ1-1	.	TGTGCCAGCAGCCAGGGGTTCGGGGGAAACACTGAAGCTTTCTTT	CASSQGFGGNTEAFF
TRBV2	.	TRBJ1-1	many	TGTGCCAGCTCGTGGACACTTATGAACACTGAAGCTTTCTTT	CASSWTLMNTEAFF
TRBV6-1	.	TRBJ1-2	.	TGTGCCAGCAGAGGATATTCCGGTGGCTACACCTTC	CASRGYSGGYTF
TRBV9	.	TRBJ2-3	many	TGTGCCAGCAGCGTAACGTTCACGGATACGCAGTATTTT	CASSVTFTDTQYF
TRBV20-1	.	TRBJ2-5	many	TGCAGTGCTGCGCTAGGGCAAGAGACCCAGTACTTC	CSAALGQETQYF
TRBV5-5	TRBD1	TRBJ1-4	few	TGTGCCAGCAGTCCTGGAAGTACGACAGGGGCGGAAAAACTGTTTTTT	CASSPGSTTGAEKLFF
TRBV20-1	TRBD2	TRBJ2-5	.	TGCAGTGCTAGTCCCCTAGCGGGAGCGGAGACCCAGTACTTC	CSASPLAGAETQYF
TRBV20-1	.	TRBJ1-1	few	TGCAGTGTAAACTGGCGGGTGAACACTGAAGCTTTCTTT	CSVNWRVNTEAFF
TRBV5-1	TRBD2	TRBJ2-1	few	TGCGCCAGCAGCTTCCTACTACCCCGACGGGCGGGGGGTACCTACAATGAGCAGTTCTTC	CASSFLLPRRAGGTYNEQFF
TRBV7-2	.	TRBJ2-7	many	TGTGCCAGCAGCTCTTTATCCTTCACCCACGAGCAGTACTTC	CASSSLSFTHEQYF
TRBV5-1	TRBD2	TRBJ2-3	few	TGCGCCAGCAGTCTAGCGGGAGTGCTGGATACGCAGTATTTT	CASSLAGVLDTQYF
TRBV19	.	TRBJ2-2	.	TGTGCCAGTAGCGGGATCACCGGGGAGCTGTTTTTT	CASSGITGELFF
TRBV7-2	TRBD1	TRBJ2-2	.	TGTGCCAGCAGCTCAGGGACAGGGATGGGCGGGGAGCTGTTTTTT	CASSSGTGMGGELFF
TRBV6-2/TRBV6-3	.	TRBJ2-1	.	TGTGCCAGCAGTCTACAAATTGGTTACAATGAGCAGTTCTTC	CASSLQIGYNEQFF
TRBV7-8	.	TRBJ1-2	many	TGTGCCAGCAGCGTAGCAGGGGCTGCACTCTATGGCTACACCTTC	CASSVAGAALYGYTF
TRBV27	.	TRBJ1-3	.	TGTGCCAGCAGTTTTGCAAGCTCTGGAAACACCATATATTTT	CASSFASSGNTIYF